This T cell receptor beta chain is drawn from a study of T cell changes during pregnancy in multiple sclerosis. V lost 3 bases to trimming and J lost 2 bases; unmatched junction nucleotides: 9. CDR1 is MRHNA and CDR2 is SNTAGT in the germline V gene. This CDR3 has 17 residues. Profiling relied on immunoSEQ multiplex PCR, and the TCRdb table lists in-frame clones only, not all of them. The repertoire has about 97,000 clones, 75% to 95% of them found once; the top ten carry roughly 0.79%. This clonotype was sampled from a female donor in good health, enrolled as a control in a pregnancy study. Sequencing used peripheral blood, obtained in the second trimester of pregnancy. The chain carries TRBV6-4 and TRBJ2-1, with TRBD2 matching over 8 bases. The chain's CDR3 is CASSEIPLAGAYNEQFF. The CDR3 nucleotides read TGTGCCAGCAGTGAGATCCCCCTAGCGGGTGCCTACAATGAGCAGTTCTTC.